This TCR beta chain appears in the sequencing data of a study of shared clonotypes between healthy human individuals. The overall study: Plates per donor: three CD4 naive, three CD4 memory, two CD8 naive, one CD8 memory.

The V gene's germline CDR1 is ENHRY and CDR2 SYGVKD. The CDR3 is 13 residues long. With V trimmed by 3 bases and J by 9 bases, 8 bases remained unmatched. Concerning this clone: Its specificity is not known.

Whole-study findings and limits: Compared with clonotypes that all four donors shared, non-shared clonotypes had lower generation probabilities. Large sequencing depth failed to make sorted-subset sequencing complete, rarefaction showed. Between a few donors, naive CD4 clonotypes were shared at a level of approximately 5%.

Profiled with immunoSEQ multiplex PCR; TCRdb holds only in-frame clones, not every one. The sample gives some 980,000 clones, approximately 80% of which show up once; roughly 1.5% is in the top ten. This TCR was recovered from a man between 18 and 29 years old in good health. The rearrangement joins TRBV10-3 to TRBJ2-7; 7 nucleotides match TRBD1. Source material: memory CD4+ T cells sorted from blood. The sample's subset: CD45RA-negative fraction. CDR3 in DNA: TGTGCCATCAGTGACGTGACAGGGTCCCCGCAGTACTTC. Its protein product is CAISDVTGSPQYF.